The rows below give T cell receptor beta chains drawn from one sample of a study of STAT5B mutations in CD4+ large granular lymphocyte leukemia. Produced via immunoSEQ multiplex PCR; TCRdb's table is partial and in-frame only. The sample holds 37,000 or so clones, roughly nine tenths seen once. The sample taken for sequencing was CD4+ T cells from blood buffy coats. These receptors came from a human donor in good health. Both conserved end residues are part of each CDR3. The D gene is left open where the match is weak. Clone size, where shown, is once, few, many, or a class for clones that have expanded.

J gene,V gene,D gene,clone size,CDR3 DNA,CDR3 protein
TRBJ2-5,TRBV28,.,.,TGTGCCAGCAGTTCCGATGCCGAGACCCAGTACTTC,CASSSDAETQYF
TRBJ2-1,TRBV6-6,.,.,TGTGCCAGCAGTGGGTATGTTGAGCAGTTCTTC,CASSGYVEQFF
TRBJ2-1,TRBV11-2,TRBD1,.,TGTGCCAGCAGCCCAGGGGGACAGGGCAGGAATGAGCAGTTCTTC,CASSPGGQGRNEQFF
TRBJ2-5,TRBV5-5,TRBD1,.,TGTGCCAGCAGCTTGGTCAGGGGGCTGGAGACCCAGTACTTC,CASSLVRGLETQYF
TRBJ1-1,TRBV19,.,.,TGTGCCAGTAGTACCCAGCGGGCTGAAGCTTTCTTT,CASSTQRAEAFF
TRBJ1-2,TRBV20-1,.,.,TGCAGCTTCTACGATAACTATGGCTACACCTTC,CSFYDNYGYTF
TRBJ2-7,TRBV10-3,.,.,TGTGCCATCAGTGAGTCGGACAAAGTTAAGCAGTACTTC,CAISESDKVKQYF
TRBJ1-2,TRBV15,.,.,TGTGCCACCAGCAGAGATCTGGGACGACTAGGTGGCTACACCTTC,CATSRDLGRLGGYTF
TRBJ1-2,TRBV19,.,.,TGTGCCAGTAGTATGGGCAGGAGCTATGGCTACACCTTC,CASSMGRSYGYTF
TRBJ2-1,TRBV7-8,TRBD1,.,TGTGCCAGCTGCGGGACAGGGAACAATGAGCAGTTCTTC,CASCGTGNNEQFF
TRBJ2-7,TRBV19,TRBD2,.,TGTGCCAGTAGGCGGGGGGGCTCAAACTACGAGCAGTACTTC,CASRRGGSNYEQYF
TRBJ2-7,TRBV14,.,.,TGTGCCAGCAGCCCCACGGGACTGTACGAGCAGTACTTC,CASSPTGLYEQYF
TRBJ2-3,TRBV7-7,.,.,TGTGCTAGCAGCATCGGGGGCGGCACAGATACGCAGTATTTT,CASSIGGGTDTQYF
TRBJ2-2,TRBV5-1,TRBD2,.,TGCGCCAGCAGCTTTGGGACTAGTTGCACCGGGGAGCTGTTTTTT,CASSFGTSCTGELFF
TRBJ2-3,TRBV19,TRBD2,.,TGTGCCAGTAGTATGAATCGGGGTAGCGGGAGTAGAGATACGCAGTATTTT,CASSMNRGSGSRDTQYF
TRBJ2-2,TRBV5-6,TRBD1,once,TGTGCCAGCAGCGACGGCCGGACAGGGTGGACCGGGGAGCTGTTTTTT,CASSDGRTGWTGELFF
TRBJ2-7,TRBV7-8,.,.,TGTGCCAGCAGCGACCGGGACGGTTGGGACGAGCAGTACTTC,CASSDRDGWDEQYF
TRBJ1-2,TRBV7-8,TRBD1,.,TGTGCCAGCAGCTTAATTGTTGGGACAGGGGTAATTGGTGGCTACACCTTC,CASSLIVGTGVIGGYTF
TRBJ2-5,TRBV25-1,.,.,TGTGCCAGCAGTGACCTACGGGGAGAGACCCAGTACTTC,CASSDLRGETQYF
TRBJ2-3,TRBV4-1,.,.,TGCGCCAGCAGCCTGAGTAGCACAGATACGCAGTATTTT,CASSLSSTDTQYF
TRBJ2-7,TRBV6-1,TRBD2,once,TGTGCCAGCAGTGCTTTAGCGGGGTATGCCGCGTCCTACGAGCAGTACTTC,CASSALAGYAASYEQYF
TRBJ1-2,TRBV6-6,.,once,TGTGCCAGCAGTTCCCAGGCTGGCTACACCTTC,CASSSQAGYTF
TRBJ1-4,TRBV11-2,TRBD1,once,TGTGCCAGCAGCTATGGGACAGGGCCTGAAAAACTGTTTTTT,CASSYGTGPEKLFF
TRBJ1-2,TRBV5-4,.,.,TGTGCCAGCAGCTTGGATGGTGAAGGGGAAGGCTACACCTTC,CASSLDGEGEGYTF
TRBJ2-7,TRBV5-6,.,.,TGTGCCAGCAGCCTACAGGGCTACGAGCAGTACTTC,CASSLQGYEQYF
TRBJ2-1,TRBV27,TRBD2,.,TGTGCCAGCAGTATCGGACTAGCGGGAGTGATGGATGAGCAGTTCTTC,CASSIGLAGVMDEQFF
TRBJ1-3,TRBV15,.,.,TGTGCCACCAGCAGAGATTGGATGAGGGGGGCGTCTGGAAACACCATATATTTT,CATSRDWMRGASGNTIYF
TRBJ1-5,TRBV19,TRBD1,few,TGTGCCAGTAGCGGGGGACAGGGGGCAAATCAGCCCCAGCATTTT,CASSGGQGANQPQHF
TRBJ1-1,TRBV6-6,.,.,TGTGCCAGCAGTCCACAGGGACCGGACACTGAAGCTTTCTTT,CASSPQGPDTEAFF
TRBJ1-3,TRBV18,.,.,TGTGCCAGCTCACCACAAGACAGGCGTGGAGGAAACACCATATATTTT,CASSPQDRRGGNTIYF
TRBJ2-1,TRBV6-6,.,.,TGTGCCAGCAGTTACTCTATGGGGCGAGAGCAGTTCTTC,CASSYSMGREQFF